The clone carrying this T cell receptor (beta chain) was seen just once. Antigen: not known. This record belongs to a study of a mutant IDH1 vaccine in newly diagnosed glioma. Time point noted: week 5, during vaccination. In the vaccine, a single dose held 300 ug of the mutant IDH1 20-mer peptide, along with topical imiquimod. This CDR3 comprises 13 residues. Deletions cut 6 bases from V and 10 bases from J, with 16 bases between. CDR1 and CDR2 (germline): MDHEN, SYDVKM. Produced via immunoSEQ multiplex PCR; TCRdb's table is partial and in-frame only. The profile shows roughly 34,000 clones, roughly 76% of them singletons.

The chain links TRBV28 to TRBJ1-5; tentatively, D is TRBD1 (6 bases). The sequence was collected from a man aged 45-65 years with glioma. The sequenced sample was PBMCs, obtained from a glioma patient whose treatment included an IDH1 peptide vaccine. CDR3 nucleotide sequence: TGTGCCAGCAGCCCTCGGGGGCAGGGACCCCAGCATTTT. It codes for CASSPRGQGPQHF.